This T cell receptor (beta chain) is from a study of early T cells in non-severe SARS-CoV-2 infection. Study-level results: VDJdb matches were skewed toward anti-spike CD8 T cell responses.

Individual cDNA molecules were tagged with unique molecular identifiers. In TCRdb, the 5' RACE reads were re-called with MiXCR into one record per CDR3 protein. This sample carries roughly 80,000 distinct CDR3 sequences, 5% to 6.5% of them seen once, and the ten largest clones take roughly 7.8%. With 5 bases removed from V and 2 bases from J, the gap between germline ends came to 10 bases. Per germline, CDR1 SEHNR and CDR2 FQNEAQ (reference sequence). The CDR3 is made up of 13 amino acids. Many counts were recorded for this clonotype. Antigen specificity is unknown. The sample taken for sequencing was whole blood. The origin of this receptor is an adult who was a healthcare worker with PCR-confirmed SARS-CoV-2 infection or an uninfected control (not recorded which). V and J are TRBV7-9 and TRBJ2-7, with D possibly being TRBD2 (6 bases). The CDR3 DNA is TGTGCCAGCAGCACCGGGACTGCCTACGAGCAGTACTTC. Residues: CASSTGTAYEQYF.